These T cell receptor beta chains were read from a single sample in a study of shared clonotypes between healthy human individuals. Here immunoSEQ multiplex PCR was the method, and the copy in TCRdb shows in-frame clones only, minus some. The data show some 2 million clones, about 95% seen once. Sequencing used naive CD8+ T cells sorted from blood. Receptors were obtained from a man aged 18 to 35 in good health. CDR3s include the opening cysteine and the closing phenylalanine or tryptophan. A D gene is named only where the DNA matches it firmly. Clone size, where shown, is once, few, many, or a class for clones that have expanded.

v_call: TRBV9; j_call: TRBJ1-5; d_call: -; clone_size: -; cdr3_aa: CAKLKLHPNQPQHF; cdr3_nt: TGTGCCAAATTGAAACTCCATCCCAATCAGCCCCAGCATTTT
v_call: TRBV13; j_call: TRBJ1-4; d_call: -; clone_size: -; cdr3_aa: CASSLRGTNEKLFF; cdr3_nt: TGTGCCAGCAGCTTACGGGGGACTAATGAAAAACTGTTTTTT
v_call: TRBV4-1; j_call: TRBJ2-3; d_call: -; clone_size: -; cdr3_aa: CASSHWEAVTDTQYF; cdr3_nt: TGCGCCAGCAGCCATTGGGAAGCGGTCACAGATACGCAGTATTTT
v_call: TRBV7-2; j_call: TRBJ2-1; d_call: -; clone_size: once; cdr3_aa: CASSLLRGYNEQFF; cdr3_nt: TGTGCCAGCAGCTTATTAAGGGGCTACAATGAGCAGTTCTTC
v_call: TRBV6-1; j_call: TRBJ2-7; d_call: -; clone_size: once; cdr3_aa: CASSEGAHSYEQYF; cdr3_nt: TGTGCCAGCAGTGAAGGGGCCCACTCCTACGAGCAGTACTTC
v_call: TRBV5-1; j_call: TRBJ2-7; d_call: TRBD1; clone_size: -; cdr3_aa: CASSLVGQKTYEQYF; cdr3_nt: TGCGCCAGCAGCTTGGTGGGACAGAAGACCTACGAGCAGTACTTC
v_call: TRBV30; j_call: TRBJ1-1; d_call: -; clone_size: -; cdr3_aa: CAWDPMGTTTEAFF; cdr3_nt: TGTGCCTGGGACCCAATGGGGACCACCACTGAAGCTTTCTTT
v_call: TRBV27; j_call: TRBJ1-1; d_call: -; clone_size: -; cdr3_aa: CASSFGRDVEAFF; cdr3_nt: TGTGCCAGCAGTTTCGGAAGGGACGTTGAAGCTTTCTTT
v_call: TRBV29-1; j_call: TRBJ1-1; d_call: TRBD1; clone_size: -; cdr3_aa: CSGQGARNTEAFF; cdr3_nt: TGCAGCGGGCAGGGGGCCCGGAACACTGAAGCTTTCTTT
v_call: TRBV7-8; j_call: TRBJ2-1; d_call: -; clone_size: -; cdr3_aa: CASSLGGTYNEQFF; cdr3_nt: TGTGCCAGCAGCTTAGGGGGTACTTACAATGAGCAGTTCTTC
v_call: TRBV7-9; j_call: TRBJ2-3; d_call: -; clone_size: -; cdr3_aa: CASSLVGKSGRTDTQYF; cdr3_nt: TGTGCCAGCAGCTTAGTCGGTAAGAGCGGGCGCACAGATACGCAGTATTTT
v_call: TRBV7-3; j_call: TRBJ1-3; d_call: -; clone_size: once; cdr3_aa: CASSPQGGLGNTIYF; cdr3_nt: TGTGCCAGCAGCCCCCAAGGCGGCTTAGGAAACACCATATATTTT
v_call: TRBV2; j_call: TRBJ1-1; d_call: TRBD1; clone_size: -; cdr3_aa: CASSLLTGKNTEAFF; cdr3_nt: TGTGCCAGCAGCCTTCTGACAGGGAAGAACACTGAAGCTTTCTTT
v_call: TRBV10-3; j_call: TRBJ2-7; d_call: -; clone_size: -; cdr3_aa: CAISPGREYEQYF; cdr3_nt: TGTGCCATCAGCCCGGGACGGGAATACGAGCAGTACTTC
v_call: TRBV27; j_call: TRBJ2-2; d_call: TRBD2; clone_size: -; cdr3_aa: CASSPLTSGGAGELFF; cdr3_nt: TGTGCCAGCAGTCCACTGACTAGCGGGGGGGCCGGGGAGCTGTTTTTT
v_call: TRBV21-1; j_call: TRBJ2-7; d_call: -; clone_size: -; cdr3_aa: CASSKALGQGETYEQYF; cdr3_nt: TGTGCCAGCAGCAAAGCGCTGGGACAGGGGGAAACCTACGAGCAGTACTTC
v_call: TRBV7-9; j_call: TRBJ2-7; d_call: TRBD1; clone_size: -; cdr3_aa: CASSFWDRGSYEQYF; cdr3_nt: TGTGCCAGCAGCTTTTGGGACAGGGGCTCCTACGAGCAGTACTTC
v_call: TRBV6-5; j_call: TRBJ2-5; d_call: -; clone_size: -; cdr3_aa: CASSQPEIQETQYF; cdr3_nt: TGTGCCAGCAGCCAACCCGAGATCCAAGAGACCCAGTACTTC
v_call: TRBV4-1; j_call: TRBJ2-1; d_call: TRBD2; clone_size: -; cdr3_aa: CASSQGLAGGLPVF; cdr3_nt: TGCGCCAGCAGCCAAGGCCTAGCGGGGGGCTTACCGGTCTTC
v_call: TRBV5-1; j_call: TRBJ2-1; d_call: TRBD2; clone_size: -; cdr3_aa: CASDPSGGAYNEQFF; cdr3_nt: TGCGCCAGCGACCCTAGCGGGGGAGCCTACAATGAGCAGTTCTTC
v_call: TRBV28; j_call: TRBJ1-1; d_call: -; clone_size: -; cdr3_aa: CASSLPPRITMNTEAFF; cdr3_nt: TGTGCCAGCAGTTTACCCCCCAGGATTACAATGAACACTGAAGCTTTCTTT
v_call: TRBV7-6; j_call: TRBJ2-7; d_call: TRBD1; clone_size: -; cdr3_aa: CASSLGQGNYEQYF; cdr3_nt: TGTGCCAGCAGCTTGGGACAGGGGAACTACGAGCAGTACTTC
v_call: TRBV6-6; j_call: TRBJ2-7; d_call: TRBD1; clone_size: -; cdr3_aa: CASSARDSSYEQYF; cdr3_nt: TGTGCCAGCAGTGCCCGGGACAGCTCCTACGAGCAGTACTTC
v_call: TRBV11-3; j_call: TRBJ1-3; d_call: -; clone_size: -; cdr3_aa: CASSFDFGNTIYF; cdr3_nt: TGTGCCAGCAGCTTCGATTTTGGAAACACCATATATTTT
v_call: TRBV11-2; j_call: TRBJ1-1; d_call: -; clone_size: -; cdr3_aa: CASSLTGGAFF; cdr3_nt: TGTGCCAGCAGCTTAACCGGGGGGGCTTTCTTT
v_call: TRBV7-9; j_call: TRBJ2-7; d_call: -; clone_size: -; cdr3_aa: CASRRDVYEQYF; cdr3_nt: TGTGCCAGCAGGAGAGACGTTTACGAGCAGTACTTC
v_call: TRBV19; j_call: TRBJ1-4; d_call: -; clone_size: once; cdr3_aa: CASSIPRQASEGEKLFF; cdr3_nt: TGTGCCAGTAGTATCCCCAGACAGGCATCCGAGGGAGAAAAACTGTTTTTT
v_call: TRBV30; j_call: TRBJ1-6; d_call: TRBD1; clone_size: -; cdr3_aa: CAWGSWTGRSPLHF; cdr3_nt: TGTGCCTGGGGCTCGTGGACAGGGAGATCACCCCTCCACTTT
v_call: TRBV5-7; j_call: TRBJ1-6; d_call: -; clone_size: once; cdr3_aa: CASSLGARVISPLHF; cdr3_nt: TGTGCCAGCAGCTTGGGGGCCAGGGTCATTTCACCCCTCCACTTT
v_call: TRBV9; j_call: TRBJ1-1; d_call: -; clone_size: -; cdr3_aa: CASSVDWVMNTEAFF; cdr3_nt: TGTGCCAGCAGCGTAGACTGGGTTATGAACACTGAAGCTTTCTTT
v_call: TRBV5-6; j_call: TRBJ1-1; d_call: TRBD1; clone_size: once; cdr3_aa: CASSRDRRNMNTEAFF; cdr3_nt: TGTGCCAGCAGCCGGGACAGGCGAAACATGAACACTGAAGCTTTCTTT
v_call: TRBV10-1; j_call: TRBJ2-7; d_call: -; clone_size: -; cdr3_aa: CASSEPEGSYEQYF; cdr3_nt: TGCGCCAGCAGTGAGCCGGAAGGCTCCTACGAGCAGTACTTC
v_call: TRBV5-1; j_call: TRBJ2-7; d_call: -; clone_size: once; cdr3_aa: CASSLGDTSYEQYF; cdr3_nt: TGCGCCAGCAGCCTGGGAGACACCTCCTACGAGCAGTACTTC
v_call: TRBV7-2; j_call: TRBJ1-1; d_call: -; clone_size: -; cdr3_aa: CASSLAGFGRKEAFF; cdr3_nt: TGTGCCAGCAGCTTAGCGGGTTTCGGGCGGAAAGAAGCTTTCTTT
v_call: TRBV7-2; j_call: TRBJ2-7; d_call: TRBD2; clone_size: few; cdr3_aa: CASSSTSGIYEQYF; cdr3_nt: TGTGCCAGCAGCTCGACTAGCGGGATCTACGAGCAGTACTTC
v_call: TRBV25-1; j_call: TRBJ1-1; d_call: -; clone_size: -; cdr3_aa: CASSEFHGRPSNTEAFF; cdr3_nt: TGTGCCAGCAGTGAATTCCACGGCAGGCCATCGAACACTGAAGCTTTCTTT
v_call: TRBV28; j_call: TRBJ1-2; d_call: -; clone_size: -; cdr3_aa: CASGQAIFSNYGYTF; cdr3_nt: TGTGCCAGCGGGCAGGCCATATTTTCTAACTATGGCTACACCTTC
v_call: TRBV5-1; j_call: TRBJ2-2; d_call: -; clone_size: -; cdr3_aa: CASFVGGNTGELFF; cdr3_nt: TGCGCCAGCTTCGTGGGAGGAAACACCGGGGAGCTGTTTTTT
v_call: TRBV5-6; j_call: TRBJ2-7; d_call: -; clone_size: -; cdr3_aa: CASSLDGGDYEQYF; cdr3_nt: TGTGCCAGCAGCTTGGACGGCGGGGACTACGAGCAGTACTTC
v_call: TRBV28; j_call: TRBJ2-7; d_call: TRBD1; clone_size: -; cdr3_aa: CASSLRKGQPSYEQYF; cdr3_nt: TGTGCCAGCAGTTTAAGGAAGGGACAGCCATCCTACGAGCAGTACTTC
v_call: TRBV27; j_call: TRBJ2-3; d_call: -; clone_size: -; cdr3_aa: CASSFPWATDTQYF; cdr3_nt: TGTGCCAGCAGTTTTCCGTGGGCAACAGATACGCAGTATTTT
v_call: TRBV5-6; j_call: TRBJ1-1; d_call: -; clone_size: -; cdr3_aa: CASSPYVIGGMNTEAFF; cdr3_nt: TGTGCCAGCAGCCCATATGTAATTGGGGGCATGAACACTGAAGCTTTCTTT
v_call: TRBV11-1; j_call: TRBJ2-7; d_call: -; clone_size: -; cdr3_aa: CASSLATGGEQYF; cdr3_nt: TGTGCCAGCAGCTTAGCGACAGGAGGAGAGCAGTACTTC
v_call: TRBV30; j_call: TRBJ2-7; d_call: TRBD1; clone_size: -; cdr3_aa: CAWSMGQTYEQYF; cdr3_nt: TGTGCCTGGAGTATGGGACAGACCTACGAGCAGTACTTC
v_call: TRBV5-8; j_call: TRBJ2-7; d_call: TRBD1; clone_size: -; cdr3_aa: CASSPGQGPYEQYF; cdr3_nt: TGTGCCAGCAGCCCGGGACAGGGACCCTACGAGCAGTACTTC
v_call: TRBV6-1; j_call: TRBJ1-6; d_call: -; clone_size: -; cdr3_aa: CASSEEWAKSSYNSPLHF; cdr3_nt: TGTGCCAGCAGTGAAGAATGGGCCAAGAGCTCCTATAATTCACCCCTCCACTTT
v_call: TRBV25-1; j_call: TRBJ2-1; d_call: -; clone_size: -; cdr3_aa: CASSEYQTYNEQFF; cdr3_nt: TGTGCCAGCAGTGAATACCAGACCTACAATGAGCAGTTCTTC